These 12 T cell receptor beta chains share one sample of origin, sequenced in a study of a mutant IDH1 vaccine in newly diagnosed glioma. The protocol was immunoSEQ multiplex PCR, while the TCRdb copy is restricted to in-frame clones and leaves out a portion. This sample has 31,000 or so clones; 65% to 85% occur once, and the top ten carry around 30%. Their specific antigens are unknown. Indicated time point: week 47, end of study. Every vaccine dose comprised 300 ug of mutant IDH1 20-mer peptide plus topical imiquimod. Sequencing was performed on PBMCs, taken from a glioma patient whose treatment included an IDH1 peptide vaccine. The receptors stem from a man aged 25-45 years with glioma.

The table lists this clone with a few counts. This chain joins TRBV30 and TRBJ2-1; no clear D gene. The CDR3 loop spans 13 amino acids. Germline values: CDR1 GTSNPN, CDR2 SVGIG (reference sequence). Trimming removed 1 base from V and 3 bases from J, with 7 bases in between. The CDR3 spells CAWSAASYNEQFF. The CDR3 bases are TGTGCCTGGAGTGCAGCCAGCTACAATGAGCAGTTCTTC.

CDR3 loop: CASSYSRRANYGYTF. The CDR3 DNA reads TGTGCCAGCAGTTATTCTCGGCGAGCTAACTATGGCTACACCTTC. This chain joins TRBV6-6 and TRBJ1-2; no firm D call. Trimming cost V 3 bases and J 0 bases, with 11 bases left between them. Germline V gene lookup returns CDR1 MNHNY and CDR2 SVGAGI (reference sequence). The CDR3 spans 15 residues.

This chain's CDR3 is CASSQERRGTRASYNEQFF. Written as DNA, the CDR3 is TGCGCCAGCAGCCAAGAGCGTCGGGGGACACGCGCCTCCTACAATGAGCAGTTCTTC. The chain employs TRBV4-1 and TRBJ2-1, with D perhaps matching TRBD1 or TRBD2 (6 bases each). Germline CDR1 MGHRA, CDR2 YSYEKL. The CDR3 is 19 amino acids. Trimming cost V 0 bases and J 0 bases, with 18 bases left between them.

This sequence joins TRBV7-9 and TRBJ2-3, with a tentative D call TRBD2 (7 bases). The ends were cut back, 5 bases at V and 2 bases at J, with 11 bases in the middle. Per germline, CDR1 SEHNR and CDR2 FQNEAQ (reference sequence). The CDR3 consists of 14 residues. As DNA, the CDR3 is TGTGCCAGCAGCGCTCGGGGGGCCACAGATACGCAGTATTTT. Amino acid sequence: CASSARGATDTQYF.

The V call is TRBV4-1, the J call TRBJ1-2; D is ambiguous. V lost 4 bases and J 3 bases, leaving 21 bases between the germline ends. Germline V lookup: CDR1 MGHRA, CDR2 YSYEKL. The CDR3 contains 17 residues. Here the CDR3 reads CASSRLLIDPLYYGYTF. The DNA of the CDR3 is TGCGCCAGCAGCCGGTTGTTGATCGATCCTCTGTACTATGGCTACACCTTC.

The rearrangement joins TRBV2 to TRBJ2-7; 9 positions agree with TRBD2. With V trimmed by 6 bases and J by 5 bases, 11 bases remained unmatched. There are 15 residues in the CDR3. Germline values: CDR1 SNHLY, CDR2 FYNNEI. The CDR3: CASRAEAGGPNEQYF. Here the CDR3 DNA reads TGTGCCAGCAGAGCTGAGGCGGGGGGGCCAAACGAGCAGTACTTC.

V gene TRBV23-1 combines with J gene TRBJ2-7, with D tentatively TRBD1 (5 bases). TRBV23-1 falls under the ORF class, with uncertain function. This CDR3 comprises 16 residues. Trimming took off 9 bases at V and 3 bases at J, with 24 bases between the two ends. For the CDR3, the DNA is TGCGCCAGAATTCGACAGAGCTTCTTGGGCTGCTACGAGCAGTACTTC. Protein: CARIRQSFLGCYEQYF.

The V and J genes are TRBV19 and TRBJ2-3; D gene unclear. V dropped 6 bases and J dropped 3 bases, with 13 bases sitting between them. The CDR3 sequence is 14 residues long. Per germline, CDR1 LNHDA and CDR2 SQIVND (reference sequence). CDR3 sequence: CASSDRSATDTQYF. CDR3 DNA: TGTGCCAGTAGCGATAGGTCAGCAACAGATACGCAGTATTTT.

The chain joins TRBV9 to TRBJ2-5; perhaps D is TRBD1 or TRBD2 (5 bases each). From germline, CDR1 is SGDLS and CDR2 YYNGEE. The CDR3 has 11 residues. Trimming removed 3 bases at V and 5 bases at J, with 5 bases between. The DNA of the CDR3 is TGTGCCAGCAGCGGGGGGGAGACCCAGTACTTC. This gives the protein CASSGGETQYF. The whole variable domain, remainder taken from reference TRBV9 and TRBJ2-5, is DSGVTQTPKHLITATGQRVTLRCSPRSGDLSVYWYQQSLDQGLQFLIQYYNGEERAKGNILERFSAQQFPDLHSELNLSSLELGDSALYFCASSGGETQYFGPGTRLLVL.

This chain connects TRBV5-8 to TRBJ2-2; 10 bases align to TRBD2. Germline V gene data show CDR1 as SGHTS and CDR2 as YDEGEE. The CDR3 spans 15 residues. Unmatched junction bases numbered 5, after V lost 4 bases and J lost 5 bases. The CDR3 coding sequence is TGTGCCAGCAGCGGTAGCGGGAGGTCGACCGGGGAGCTGTTTTTT. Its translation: CASSGSGRSTGELFF.

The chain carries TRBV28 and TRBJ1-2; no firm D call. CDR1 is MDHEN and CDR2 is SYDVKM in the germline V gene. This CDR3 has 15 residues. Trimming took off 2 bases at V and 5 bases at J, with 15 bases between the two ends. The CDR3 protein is CASSLPATRPYGYTF. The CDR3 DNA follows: TGTGCCAGCAGTTTACCAGCAACACGACCTTATGGCTACACCTTC.

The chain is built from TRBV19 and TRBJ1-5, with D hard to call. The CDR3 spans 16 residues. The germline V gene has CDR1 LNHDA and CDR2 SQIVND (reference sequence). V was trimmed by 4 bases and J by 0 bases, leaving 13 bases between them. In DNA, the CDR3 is TGTGCCAGTAGTACAAGACGGCCTCTTAGCAATCAGCCCCAGCATTTT. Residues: CASSTRRPLSNQPQHF.